Each of the 7 T cell receptor beta chains below was sequenced from the same sample in a study of type 1 regulatory T cells. Antigens of these TCRs are unknown. Each CDR3 protein is one row after TCRdb ran MiXCR on the reads. The data contain 11,000 to 15,000 distinct CDR3 sequences, roughly 13% of them seen just once; the ten biggest clones take up 15%. Source material: cultured T cells, either the whole culture or a sorted T cell fraction (not recorded which). The source is a human donor in good health.

This clonotype was observed a handful of times. V gene TRBV7-8 combines with J gene TRBJ1-2; TRBD1 aligns across 9 bases. This CDR3 region has 13 residues. Trimming took 3 bases from V and 6 from J; bases not matched to a gene: 2. Germline V gene lookup returns CDR1 SGHVS and CDR2 FQNEAQ. CDR3 region: CASSLGQGNGYTF. In nucleotides, the CDR3 is TGTGCCAGCAGCTTGGGACAGGGTAATGGCTACACCTTC.

J is TRBJ1-1 and V is TRBV30; D possibly corresponds to TRBD1 (6 bases). The CDR3 totals 14 residues. Trimming left V 2 bases short and J 2 bases short, with 12 bases between. Germline CDR1 is GTSNPN and CDR2 is SVGIG (reference sequence). The chain's CDR3 is CAWSQGGVNTEAFF. The CDR3 nucleotides read TGTGCCTGGAGTCAAGGGGGGGTAAACACTGAAGCTTTCTTT.

This clonotype was counted at least ten times. This chain connects TRBV5-1 to TRBJ2-7; D is perhaps TRBD2 (5 bases). With 2 bases removed from V and 3 bases from J, the gap between germline ends came to 12 bases. CDR1 is SGHRS, CDR2 YFSETQ, per germline. CDR3 length equals 14 residues. The CDR3 here is CASSFLGAHYEQYF. DNA for the CDR3: TGCGCCAGCAGCTTCCTGGGAGCCCACTACGAGCAGTACTTC.

This clonotype was picked up many times. J is TRBJ1-2 and V is TRBV12-3 or TRBV12-4; 7 positions match TRBD1. The CDR3 is 14 amino acids. V shed 2 bases, J shed 7 bases, and the junction held 7 bases outside the gene matches. The CDR3 is CASSLNDRVAGYTF. The CDR3 nucleotides are TGTGCCAGCAGTTTAAACGACAGGGTTGCTGGCTACACCTTC.

The chain combines TRBV25-1 with TRBJ1-4, with D possibly TRBD1 on 5 matching bases. CDR3 size: 13 residues. The germline CDR1 and CDR2 sequences are MGHDK and SYGVNS. V was trimmed by 8 bases and J by 4 bases, leaving 11 bases between them. The CDR3 loop is CASQRGLNEKLFF. The CDR3, as DNA: TGTGCCAGCCAAAGGGGACTTAATGAAAAACTGTTTTTT.

This clonotype was picked up many times. The chain uses TRBV5-1 and TRBJ1-1; D unclear. The CDR3 consists of 14 residues. Germline CDR1 and CDR2: SGHRS and YFSETQ. V lost 2 bases, J lost 1 base, and 9 bases lay in between. CDR3 sequence: CASSLFAGNTEAFF. The CDR3, as DNA: TGCGCCAGCAGCTTATTTGCAGGGAACACTGAAGCTTTCTTT.

This clonotype is labeled as medium-sized. The genes are TRBV12-3 or TRBV12-4 and TRBJ2-3; D possibly corresponds to TRBD2 (5 bases). There are 14 residues in the CDR3. V was pared by 3 bases and J by 4 bases, with 11 bases between. CDR3 bases: TGTGCCAGCAGTTTTTCGGGAATCGCAGATACGCAGTATTTT. It encodes CASSFSGIADTQYF.